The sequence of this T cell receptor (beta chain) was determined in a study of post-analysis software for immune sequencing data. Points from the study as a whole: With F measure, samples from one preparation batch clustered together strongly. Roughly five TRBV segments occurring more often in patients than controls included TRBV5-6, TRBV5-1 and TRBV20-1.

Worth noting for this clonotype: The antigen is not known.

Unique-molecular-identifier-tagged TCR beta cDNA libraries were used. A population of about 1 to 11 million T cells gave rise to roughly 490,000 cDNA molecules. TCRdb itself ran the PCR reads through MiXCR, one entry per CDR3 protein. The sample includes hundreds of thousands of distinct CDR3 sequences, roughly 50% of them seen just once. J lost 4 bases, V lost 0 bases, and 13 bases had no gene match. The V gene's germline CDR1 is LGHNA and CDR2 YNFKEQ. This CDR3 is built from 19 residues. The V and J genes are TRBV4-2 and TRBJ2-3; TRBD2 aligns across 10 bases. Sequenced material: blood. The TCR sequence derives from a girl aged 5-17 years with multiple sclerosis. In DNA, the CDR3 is TGTGCCAGCAGCCAAGATTTGATAGCGGGGGGCCCCAGCCCAGATACGCAGTATTTT. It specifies CASSQDLIAGGPSPDTQYF.